Each of the 28 T cell receptor beta chains below was sequenced from the same sample in a study of OX40 agonist ivuxolimab in advanced cancers. Data came from immunoSEQ multiplex PCR; TCRdb stores just in-frame clones and leaves some out. The table lists tens of thousands of clones, roughly nine tenths of them singletons, with roughly 12% in the top ten. The material was CD4+ or CD8+ T cells sorted from blood, obtained in a trial of the OX40 agonist ivuxolimab. These receptors all stem from an adult with an advanced solid tumor such as melanoma, head and neck, liver or kidney cancer.

V usage is TRBV9 and J usage is TRBJ2-1, with TRBD2 identical over 11 bases. Trimming removed 3 bases from V and 7 bases from J; junction bases left unmatched: 3. The CDR3 sequence is 14 residues long. Germline assignment: CDR1 SGDLS and CDR2 YYNGEE. CDR3 residues: CASSAGLAVNEQFF. The CDR3 bases are TGTGCCAGCAGCGCGGGACTAGCGGTGAATGAGCAGTTCTTC.

The genes are TRBV27 and TRBJ2-5; D unclear. The CDR3 loop spans 13 amino acids. Germline CDR1 MNHEY, CDR2 SMNVEV (reference sequence). Trimming took 6 bases from V and 5 from J, leaving 13 bases between them. The CDR3 DNA reads TGTGCCAGCAGCTTGTGGTTGGGGGAGACCCAGTACTTC. Amino acid sequence: CASSLWLGETQYF.

This chain connects TRBV9 to TRBJ2-7, with 9 bases that match TRBD1. Trimming removed 0 bases from V and 3 bases from J; junction bases left unmatched: 1. CDR3 length: 14 amino acids. CDR1 is SGDLS and CDR2 is YYNGEE in the germline V gene. CDR3 coding DNA: TGTGCCAGCAGCGTAGGGGGACAGGGCTACGAGCAGTACTTC. Its protein product is CASSVGGQGYEQYF.

This clone was recorded a few times. The chain has TRBV9 and TRBJ1-1; no firm D call. Looked up from germline, CDR1 is SGDLS and CDR2 is YYNGEE. The CDR3 consists of 15 residues. The ends were cut back, 5 bases at V and 1 base at J, with 15 bases in the middle. CDR3 protein: CASSPGPNQNTEAFF. For the CDR3, the DNA is TGTGCCAGCAGTCCAGGTCCCAACCAGAACACTGAAGCTTTCTTT.

This chain links TRBV19 with TRBJ2-3; D ambiguous. The CDR3 is 13 amino acids. Trimming left V 4 bases short and J 6 bases short, with 11 bases between. The germline CDR1 and CDR2 sequences are LNHDA and SQIVND (reference sequence). The CDR3 is CASSSWDRDTQYF. CDR3 in DNA: TGTGCCAGTAGTAGCTGGGATCGGGATACGCAGTATTTT.

CDR3: CASSADGSYEQYV. The CDR3 bases are TGTGCCAGCAGTGCCGACGGTTCCTACGAGCAGTACGTC. The V call is TRBV25-1, the J call TRBJ2-7; D is unresolved. The germline V gene has CDR1 MGHDK and CDR2 SYGVNS. Trimming left V 4 bases short and J 1 base short, with 8 bases between. This CDR3 spans 13 amino acids.

The rearrangement joins TRBV7-2 to TRBJ2-2; D is ambiguous. Germline CDR1 SGHTA, CDR2 FQGNSA. The V end was cut by 0 bases, the J end by 10 bases, with 9 bases between. The CDR3 has 13 residues. CDR3: CASSLASYEELFF. The DNA for the CDR3 is TGTGCCAGCAGCTTAGCCTCTTATGAGGAGCTGTTTTTT.

In this sample, this clone turned up a few times. This rearrangement joins TRBV5-5 to TRBJ1-1; 7 bases fit TRBD1. V was clipped by 3 bases and J by 10 bases; unmatched bases: 9. CDR1 is SGHKS and CDR2 is YYEKEE in the germline V gene (reference sequence). The CDR3 contains 13 residues. Here the CDR3 reads CASSSRQGEGAFF. CDR3 DNA: TGTGCCAGCAGCTCCCGGCAGGGGGAGGGAGCTTTCTTT.

J is TRBJ2-1 and V is TRBV7-8, with TRBD2 matching 10 bases. CDR1 is SGHVS, CDR2 FQNEAQ, per germline. J gave up 7 bases and V 5 bases, and 5 bases lay outside the gene matches. CDR3 length: 14 amino acids. CDR3 loop: CASSPTSGINEQFF. The DNA of the CDR3 is TGTGCCAGCAGCCCTACTAGCGGGATAAATGAGCAGTTCTTC.

This clone was observed a handful of times. The chain is built from TRBV7-3 and TRBJ2-2; D is ambiguous. CDR3 length: 12 amino acids. Trimming took 0 bases from V and 7 from J, leaving 3 bases between them. Germline V gives CDR1 SGHTA, CDR2 FQGTGA. In nucleotides, the CDR3 is TGTGCCAGCAGCTTAACCCACGGGGAGCTGTTTTTT. Its protein product is CASSLTHGELFF.

The count of this clone is one. The DNA of the CDR3 is TGTGCCAGCAGCTTCGGGCCAGCGGGAGGAGACACCGGGGAGCTGTTTTTT. Protein sequence: CASSFGPAGGDTGELFF. The chain carries TRBV7-3 and TRBJ2-2; 9 nucleotides match TRBD2. With 3 bases clipped from V and 3 bases from J, the junction kept 8 bases outside the gene matches. The V gene's germline CDR1 is SGHTA and CDR2 FQGTGA. The length of the CDR3 is 17 residues.

This chain links TRBV6-5 with TRBJ1-2; D ambiguous. Trimming stripped 8 bases from V and 8 bases from J, with 15 bases between. The germline V gene has CDR1 MNHEY and CDR2 SVGAGI. This CDR3 contains 12 residues. The CDR3 protein is CASVRPPSGYTF. The CDR3 DNA follows: TGTGCCAGCGTTAGGCCCCCCTCGGGCTACACCTTC.

The chain joins TRBV6-5 to TRBJ2-1, with D uncertain. This CDR3 is built from 11 residues. Trimming took off 7 bases at V and 8 bases at J, with 9 bases between the two ends. CDR1 MNHEY and CDR2 SVGAGI come from the germline V gene. The CDR3 protein is CASTLYDEQFF. CDR3 DNA sequence: TGTGCCAGCACCCTATACGATGAGCAGTTCTTC.

The V call is TRBV11-3, the J call TRBJ2-1; tentatively, D is TRBD1 or TRBD2 (6 bases each). This CDR3 contains 13 residues. The germline gives CDR1 SGHNT, CDR2 YENEEA. V dropped 4 bases and J dropped 4 bases, with 8 bases sitting between them. The CDR3 loop reads CASSSGAYNEQFF. CDR3 nucleotide sequence: TGTGCCAGCAGCTCGGGGGCGTACAATGAGCAGTTCTTC.

This sequence joins TRBV10-1 and TRBJ2-1; 10 bases are a match to TRBD2. V was clipped by 8 bases and J by 7 bases; unmatched bases: 8. Per germline, CDR1 WNHNN and CDR2 SYGVQD (reference sequence). This CDR3 has 14 amino acids. Written as DNA, the CDR3 is TGCGCCAGCTCTGTAGCGGGAGGATCGAATGAGCAGTTCTTC. Protein product: CASSVAGGSNEQFF.

This chain joins TRBV7-9 and TRBJ2-7; 7 bases line up with TRBD1. Germline V gene lookup returns CDR1 SEHNR and CDR2 FQNEAQ (reference sequence). Trimming took 5 bases from V and 5 from J; bases not matched to a gene: 9. This CDR3 is 14 amino acids long. The CDR3 spells CASSPATGPHEQYV. The CDR3 DNA follows: TGTGCCAGCAGCCCCGCGACAGGGCCCCACGAGCAGTACGTC.

This chain's CDR3 is CASSQEDSDTQPQHF. In DNA form, the CDR3 reads TGTGCCAGCAGCCAGGAGGACAGCGACACTCAGCCCCAGCATTTT. The V call is TRBV4-2, the J call TRBJ1-5; TRBD1 might be the D (6 bases). The CDR3 runs 15 residues. Germline-derived CDR1 and CDR2 are LGHNA and YNFKEQ. V lost 3 bases, J lost 6 bases, and 15 bases lay in between.

The chain uses TRBV27 and TRBJ1-1, with D possibly being TRBD1 (5 bases). This CDR3 is built from 13 residues. Per germline, CDR1 MNHEY and CDR2 SMNVEV (reference sequence). V lost 6 bases, J lost 11 bases, and 19 bases lay in between. The CDR3 DNA reads TGTGCCAGCAGCACCCAGGGACTTTCGGCGGCTTTCTTT. This translates into CASSTQGLSAAFF.

The rearrangement links TRBV27 to TRBJ2-7; 7 nucleotides line up with TRBD2. Germline V CDR1 and CDR2: MNHEY, SMNVEV (reference sequence). CDR3 length equals 15 residues. The J segment lost 3 bases and the V segment lost 7 bases, leaving 12 bases of the junction unmatched. DNA of the CDR3: TGTGCCAGCACCCCCCTTGGCGGGAGTAGCTACGAGCAGTACTTC. This sequence encodes CASTPLGGSSYEQYF.

The chain combines TRBV27 with TRBJ2-3; 12 positions agree with TRBD2. The CDR3 sequence is 18 residues long. Trimming removed 0 bases from V and 1 base from J; junction bases left unmatched: 5. Per the germline V gene, CDR1 is MNHEY and CDR2 is SMNVEV (reference sequence). The CDR3: CASSLSRGLAGRTDTQYF. CDR3 in DNA: TGTGCCAGCAGTTTATCGAGGGGACTAGCGGGCCGCACAGATACGCAGTATTTT.

Written as DNA, the CDR3 is TGTGCCAGTAGTATATCGGGAGCTGATGGGGTCGAGCAGTACTTC. Protein sequence: CASSISGADGVEQYF. The V gene is TRBV19, the J gene TRBJ2-7; a possible D gene is TRBD2 (6 bases). Trimming removed 2 bases from V and 6 bases from J, with 17 bases in between. Germline CDR1 reads LNHDA; CDR2 reads SQIVND (reference sequence). The CDR3 covers 15 residues. The full variable domain, in which reference TRBV19 and TRBJ2-7 provide the parts outside the CDR3, is DGGITQSPKYLFRKEGQNVTLSCEQNLNHDAMYWYRQDPGQGLRLIYYSQIVNDFQKGDIAEGYSVSREKKESFPLTVTSAQKNPTAFYLCASSISGADGVEQYFGPGTRLTVT.

The chain uses TRBV2 and TRBJ2-4, with 13 bases fitting TRBD2. This CDR3 is 18 amino acids long. With 5 bases clipped from V and 6 bases from J, the junction kept 13 bases outside the gene matches. Germline CDR1 is SNHLY and CDR2 is FYNNEI. Here the CDR3 DNA reads TGTGCCAGCAGTAATAAAATGACTAGCGGGAGGAGGGTAAACATTCAGTACTTC. It yields the protein CASSNKMTSGRRVNIQYF.

The chain recombines TRBV9 with TRBJ2-1; no firm D call. CDR1 is SGDLS, CDR2 YYNGEE, per germline. The CDR3 sequence is 12 residues long. Trimming shortened V by 3 bases and J by 8 bases, and 9 bases separated the two germline ends. CDR3 nucleotides: TGTGCCAGCAGCGCCCGTCGGGATGAGCAGTTCTTC. This gives the protein CASSARRDEQFF.

This chain joins TRBV9 and TRBJ2-3; 8 bases line up with TRBD2. V shed 4 bases and J 5 bases; nucleotides not matched to a gene: 9. The CDR3 covers 15 residues. The V gene's germline CDR1 is SGDLS and CDR2 YYNGEE. The CDR3 region is CASSFTAGAGDTQYF. The CDR3 DNA follows: TGTGCCAGCAGCTTTACAGCGGGAGCGGGAGATACGCAGTATTTT. The whole variable domain, remainder taken from reference TRBV9 and TRBJ2-3, is DSGVTQTPKHLITATGQRVTLRCSPRSGDLSVYWYQQSLDQGLQFLIQYYNGEERAKGNILERFSAQQFPDLHSELNLSSLELGDSALYFCASSFTAGAGDTQYFGPGTRLTVL.

V and J are TRBV28 and TRBJ2-1; weak D call: TRBD2 (7 bases). The V gene lost 2 bases and the J gene lost 6 bases, with 20 bases spanning the gap. This CDR3 has 17 amino acids. Per germline, CDR1 MDHEN and CDR2 SYDVKM. The CDR3 loop reads CASSLPGGESSGNEQFF. Written as DNA, the CDR3 is TGTGCCAGCAGTTTACCGGGGGGCGAGTCTTCGGGCAATGAGCAGTTCTTC. Full variable domain (remainder filled in from reference TRBV28 and TRBJ2-1): DVKVTQSSRYLVKRTGEKVFLECVQDMDHENMFWYRQDPGLGLRLIYFSYDVKMKEKGDIPEGYSVSREKKERFSLILESASTNQTSMYLCASSLPGGESSGNEQFFGPGTRLTVL.

CDR3 amino acids: CASSILLESYNEQFF. CDR3 DNA: TGTGCCAGTAGTATACTGTTGGAGTCCTACAATGAGCAGTTCTTC. The genes are TRBV19 and TRBJ2-1; no reliable D call. This CDR3 has 15 residues. CDR1 and CDR2 (germline): LNHDA, SQIVND (reference sequence). V shed 2 bases and J shed 1 base, with 9 bases lying between them.

V usage is TRBV28 and J usage is TRBJ2-7, with 7 positions matching TRBD1. This CDR3 comprises 17 residues. Per germline, CDR1 MDHEN and CDR2 SYDVKM. Germline trimming cut 5 bases from V and 0 bases from J; bases unmatched to any gene: 13. CDR3 DNA sequence: TGTGCCAGCAGTACCCGATTGGGACAGCTTTCCTCCTACGAGCAGTACTTC. It specifies CASSTRLGQLSSYEQYF.

For this clone: A read error may account for a junction end that differs from germline. The identical CDR3 is also encoded by other nucleotide sequences in the sample. The rearrangement joins TRBV5-6 to TRBJ1-1, with TRBD1 matching over 7 bases. CDR1 is SGHDT and CDR2 is YYEEEE in the germline V gene. The CDR3 consists of 13 residues. The CDR3 is CASSINRGTEAFF. CDR3 bases: TGTGCCAGCAGCATCAACAGGGGCACTGAGGCTTTCTTT. The entire variable domain, with the rest obtained from reference TRBV5-6 and TRBJ1-1, is as follows: DAGVTQSPTHLIKTRGQQVTLRCSPKSGHDTVSWYQQALGQGPQFIFQYYEEEERQRGNFPDRFSGHQFPNYSSELNVNALLLGDSALYLCASSINRGTEAFFGQGTRLTVV.